This record covers a single T cell receptor (beta chain). Study processing details: Reference gene primer amplification yielded estimated nucleated cell counts. Libraries were prepared by immunoSEQ multiplex PCR; TCRdb keeps only in-frame clonotypes and omits some of them. V and J calls and clone size are as listed in that table; D and trimming were resolved from the DNA. The sample yields 120,000 to 150,000 clones, 80% to 85% seen once. Patients of the Seattle cohort, enrolled during active infection, were followed longitudinally. These data are taken from a study of blood T cell repertoires in COVID-19. Study information: Italy, Spain and the United States were the sources of the convalescent and acute COVID-19 samples. Sources were T cells, B-cell-depleted T cells, or PBMCs; the material itself was cDNA or gDNA.

The CDR3 has 16 amino acids. V shed 5 bases and J 0 bases; nucleotides not matched to a gene: 4. The germline gives CDR1 SGHAT, CDR2 FQNNGV. This TCR derives from a man aged 25 to 40 with COVID-19, enrolled during active disease. Source material: peripheral blood. This chain joins TRBV11-2 and TRBJ2-3, with 11 bases that match TRBD2. This CDR3 is CASSPPSGRSTDTQYF. As DNA, the CDR3 is TGTGCCAGCAGCCCTCCTAGCGGGAGGAGCACAGATACGCAGTATTTT.